This T cell receptor (beta chain) originates from a study of control samples from healthy donors and cancer patients. Germline lookup yields CDR1 MGHDK and CDR2 SYGVNS. The CDR3 is made up of 14 amino acids. The V end lost 4 bases, the J end lost 0 bases, and 6 bases lay between the germline ends. Here immunoSEQ multiplex PCR was the method, and the copy in TCRdb shows in-frame clones only, minus some. The sample lists roughly 120,000 clones; about 95% were seen once. This TCR was sampled from a man between 25 and 39 years old in good health. Specimen: blood. This chain uses TRBV25-1 with TRBJ2-2, with unresolved D. CDR3 loop: CASSGQANTGELFF. The CDR3, as DNA: TGTGCCAGCAGTGGGCAAGCGAACACCGGGGAGCTGTTTTTT.